This T cell receptor beta chain derives from a study of spatial heterogeneity in lung cancer. Trimming took 6 bases from V and 3 from J; bases not matched to a gene: 6. The CDR3 length is 14 residues. Germline CDR1 is DFQATT and CDR2 is SNEGSKA (reference sequence). TCRdb fed the 5' RACE reads into MiXCR, producing one record per CDR3 protein. The sample holds more than 65,000 distinct CDR3 sequences, 10% to 15% seen once. Time point described: sample taken at primary tumor resection. No cells were sorted before sequencing. The whole RNA sequenced was extracted from tumor, nontumor lung or frozen PBMC. Donors were fewer than 90 untreated early-stage non-small cell lung cancer patients.

This specimen was PBMCs, taken at surgery. The receptor was derived from a male donor with early-stage non-small cell lung cancer. This chain uses TRBV20-1 with TRBJ1-4, with TRBD1 matching over 8 bases. CDR3 residues: CSALQGDANEKLFF. Here the CDR3 DNA reads TGCAGTGCCTTACAGGGGGATGCTAATGAAAAACTGTTTTTT.